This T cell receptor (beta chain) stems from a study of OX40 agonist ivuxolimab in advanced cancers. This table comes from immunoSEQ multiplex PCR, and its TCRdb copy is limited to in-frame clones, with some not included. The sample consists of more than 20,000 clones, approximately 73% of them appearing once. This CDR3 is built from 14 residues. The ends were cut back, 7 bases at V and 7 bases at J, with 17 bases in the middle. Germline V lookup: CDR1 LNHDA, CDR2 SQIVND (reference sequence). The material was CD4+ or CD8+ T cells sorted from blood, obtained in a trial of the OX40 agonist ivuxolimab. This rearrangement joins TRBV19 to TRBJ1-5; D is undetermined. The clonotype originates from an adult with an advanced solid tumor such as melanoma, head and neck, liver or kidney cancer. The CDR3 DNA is TGTGCCAGTAAGGTACGGGGTAGCGGCCAGCCCCAGCATTTT. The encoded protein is CASKVRGSGQPQHF.